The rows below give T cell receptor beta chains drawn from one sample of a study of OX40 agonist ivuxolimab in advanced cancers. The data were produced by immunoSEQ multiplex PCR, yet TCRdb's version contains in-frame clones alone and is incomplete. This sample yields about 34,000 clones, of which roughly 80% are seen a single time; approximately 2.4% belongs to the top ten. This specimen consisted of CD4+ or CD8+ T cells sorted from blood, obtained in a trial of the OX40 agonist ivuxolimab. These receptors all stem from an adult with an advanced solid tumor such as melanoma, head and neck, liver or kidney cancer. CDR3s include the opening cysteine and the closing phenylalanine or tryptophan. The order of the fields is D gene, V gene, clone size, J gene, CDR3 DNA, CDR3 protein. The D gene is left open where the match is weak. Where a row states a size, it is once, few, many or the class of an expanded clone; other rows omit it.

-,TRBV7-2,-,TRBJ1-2,TGTGCCAGCACCCCCAGGTCCCTTGAGGGCTACACCTTC,CASTPRSLEGYTF
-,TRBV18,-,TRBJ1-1,TGTGCCAGCTCTGGGGCATCTAGGAACACTGAAGCTTTCTTT,CASSGASRNTEAFF
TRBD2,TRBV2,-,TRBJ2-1,TGTGCCAGCAGCGAAGCGGGGAGGGCCTCCAATGAGCAGTTCTTC,CASSEAGRASNEQFF
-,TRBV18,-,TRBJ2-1,TGTGCCAGCTCACCACCGGTGGGGGGCGCAGGTAATGAGCAGTTCTTC,CASSPPVGGAGNEQFF
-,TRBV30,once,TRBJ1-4,TGTGCCTGGGGCTGGACCGTTTCGAATGAAAAACTGTTTTTT,CAWGWTVSNEKLFF
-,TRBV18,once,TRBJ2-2,TGTGCCAGCTCACAGGGGACCGCGAACACCGGGGAGCTGTTTTTT,CASSQGTANTGELFF
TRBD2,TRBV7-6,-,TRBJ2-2,TGTGCCAGCAGCTCAAGCGGGATAAGGACCGGGGAGCTGTTTTTT,CASSSSGIRTGELFF
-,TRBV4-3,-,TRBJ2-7,TGCGCCAGCAGCCCTGGGACGCAACCCTCCTACGAGCAGTACTTC,CASSPGTQPSYEQYF
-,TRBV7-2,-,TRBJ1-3,TGTGCCAGCAGCCCCGCGCGGGGGGGGTCCTCTGGAAACACCATATATTTT,CASSPARGGSSGNTIYF
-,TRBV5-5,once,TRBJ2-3,TGTGCCAGCAGCTGGCAAGGTACGCAGTATTTT,CASSWQGTQYF
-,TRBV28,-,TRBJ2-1,TGTGCCAGCGTTAAGGGGGGACAGCGGATCGTTGAGCAGTTCTTC,CASVKGGQRIVEQFF
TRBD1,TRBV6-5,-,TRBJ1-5,TGTGCCAGCAGACTACAGGGGAATCAGCCCCAGCATTTT,CASRLQGNQPQHF
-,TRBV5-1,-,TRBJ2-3,TGCGCCAGCAGTTCTGGGGTTAGGGCAGGAGATACGCAGTATTTT,CASSSGVRAGDTQYF
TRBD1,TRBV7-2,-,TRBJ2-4,TGTGCCAGCAGCGTAGACAGGACAGGGAGCATTCAGTACTTC,CASSVDRTGSIQYF
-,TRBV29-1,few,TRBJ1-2,TGCAGCGTTACCCCCCGGTTGGTTTCAGTGGACTATGGCTACACCTTC,CSVTPRLVSVDYGYTF
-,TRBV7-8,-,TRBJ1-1,TGTGCCAGCAGCTTAGTGGGGTTAGAGAACACTGAAGCTTTCTTT,CASSLVGLENTEAFF
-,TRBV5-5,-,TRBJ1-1,TGTGCCAGCAGCTTCGATGGGGGAACTGAAGCTTTCTTT,CASSFDGGTEAFF
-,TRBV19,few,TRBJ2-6,TGTGCCAGTACTGGGTCCTCTGGGGCCAACGTCCTGACTTTC,CASTGSSGANVLTF
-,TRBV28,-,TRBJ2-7,TGTGCCAGCCGCCCCCCACAGACCTACGAGCAGTACTTC,CASRPPQTYEQYF
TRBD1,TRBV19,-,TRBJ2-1,TGTGCCAGTAGTCATCGACAGGGGGCGACGAGAACCGAGCAGTTCTTC,CASSHRQGATRTEQFF
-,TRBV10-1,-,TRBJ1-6,TGCGCCAGCAGTGCGAGCCAGGGTGTAAATTCACCCCTCCACTTT,CASSASQGVNSPLHF
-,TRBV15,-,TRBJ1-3,TGTGCCACCAGCAGGGCCTCTGGGGGGGCCAGCATATATTTT,CATSRASGGASIYF
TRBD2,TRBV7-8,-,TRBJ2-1,TGTGCCAGCAGCCTTACTAGCGGGGGCCTCTCCTACAATGAGCAGTTCTTC,CASSLTSGGLSYNEQFF
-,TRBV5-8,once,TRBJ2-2,TGTGCCAGCACCCCCGGACAAGTACACTGGGCCGGGGAGCTGTTTTTT,CASTPGQVHWAGELFF